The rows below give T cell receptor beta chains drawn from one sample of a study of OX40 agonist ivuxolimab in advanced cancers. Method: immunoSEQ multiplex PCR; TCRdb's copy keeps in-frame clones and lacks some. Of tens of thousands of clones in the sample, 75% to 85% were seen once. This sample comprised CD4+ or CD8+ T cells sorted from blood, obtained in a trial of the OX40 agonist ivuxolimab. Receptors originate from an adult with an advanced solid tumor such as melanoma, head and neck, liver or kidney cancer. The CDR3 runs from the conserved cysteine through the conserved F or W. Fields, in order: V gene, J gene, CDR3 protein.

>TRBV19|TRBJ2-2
CASSPELDTGELFF
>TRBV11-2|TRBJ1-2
CASSSSGWGSYGYTF
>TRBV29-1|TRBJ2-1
CSVTERTSGRGNEQFF
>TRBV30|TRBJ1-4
CAWKGVTEKLFF
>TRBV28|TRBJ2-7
CASGGTSYEQYF
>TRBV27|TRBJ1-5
CASGRRQGNQPQHF
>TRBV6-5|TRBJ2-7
CASSQDSFPYEQYF
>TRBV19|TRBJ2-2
CASKGTVNTGELFF
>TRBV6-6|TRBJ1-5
CASSYGRDHSNQPQHF
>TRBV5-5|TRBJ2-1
CASSLNSAGGINEQFF
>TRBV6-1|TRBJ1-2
CASTRGEGGYTF
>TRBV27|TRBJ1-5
CASSTGPSNQPQHF
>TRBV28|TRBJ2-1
CASRLPLAGGKNNEQFF
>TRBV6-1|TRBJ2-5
CASSVIDHQETQYF
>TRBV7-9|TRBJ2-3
CASSHSSTDTQYF
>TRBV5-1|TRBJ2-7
CASSIGHTGPYEQYF
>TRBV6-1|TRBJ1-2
CASSGAASSNRGYTF
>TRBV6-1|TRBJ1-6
CAILMNRGDSPLHF
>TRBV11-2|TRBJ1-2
CASSTPRRYSYGYTF
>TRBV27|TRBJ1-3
CASRIQVLRSGNTIYF
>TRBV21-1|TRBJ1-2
CASSIRGSFYGYTF
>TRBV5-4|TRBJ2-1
CASRRDAYNEQFF
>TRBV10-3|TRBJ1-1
CAISDPAGLGTEAFF
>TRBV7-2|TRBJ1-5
CASSLGQYSNQPQHF
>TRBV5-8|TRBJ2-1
CASSFPSGDYGDNEQFF
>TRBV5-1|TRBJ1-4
CASSSLGTASEKLFF
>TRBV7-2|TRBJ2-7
CASSNYRGAYEQYF
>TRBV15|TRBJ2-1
CATSRDGGLAGTRGNEQFF
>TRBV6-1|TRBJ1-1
CASSYYAQAFF
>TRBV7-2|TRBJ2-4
CASSLGVNKNIQYF
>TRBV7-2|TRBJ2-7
CASSLEEGSSYEQYF
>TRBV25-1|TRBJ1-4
CASSSAGAEKLFF
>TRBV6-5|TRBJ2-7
CASSEALPYEQYF
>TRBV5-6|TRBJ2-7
CASSWGTASYEQYF
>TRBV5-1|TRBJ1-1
CASSLGGSTEAFF
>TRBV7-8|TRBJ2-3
CASSFRGVRLTRTDTQYF
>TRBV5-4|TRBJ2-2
CASSTVGTEDTGELFF
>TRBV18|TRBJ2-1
CASSPDQGTGEFF
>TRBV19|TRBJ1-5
CASSIEIPRTAPNQPQHF
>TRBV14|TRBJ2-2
CASSGQGRTGELFF
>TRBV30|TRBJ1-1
CAWSVGSGNTEAFF
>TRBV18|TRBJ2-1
CASSPNVASPYNEQFF
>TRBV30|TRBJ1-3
CAWSALIGYSSGNTIYF
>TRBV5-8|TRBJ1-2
CASSLAGTGGENTF
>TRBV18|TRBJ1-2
CASSPSGERPYGYTF
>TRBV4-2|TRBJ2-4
CASSQEGWLGGGNIQYF
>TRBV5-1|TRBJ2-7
CASSLGHRDPPSGEQYF
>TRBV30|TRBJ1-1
CAWSRTVNTEAFF
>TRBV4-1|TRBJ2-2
CASSQVGTGTGELFF
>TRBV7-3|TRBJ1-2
CASSSGTDYGYTF
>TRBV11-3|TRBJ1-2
CASSLVQGYGYTF
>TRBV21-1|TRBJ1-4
CASSGKLGTDEKLFF